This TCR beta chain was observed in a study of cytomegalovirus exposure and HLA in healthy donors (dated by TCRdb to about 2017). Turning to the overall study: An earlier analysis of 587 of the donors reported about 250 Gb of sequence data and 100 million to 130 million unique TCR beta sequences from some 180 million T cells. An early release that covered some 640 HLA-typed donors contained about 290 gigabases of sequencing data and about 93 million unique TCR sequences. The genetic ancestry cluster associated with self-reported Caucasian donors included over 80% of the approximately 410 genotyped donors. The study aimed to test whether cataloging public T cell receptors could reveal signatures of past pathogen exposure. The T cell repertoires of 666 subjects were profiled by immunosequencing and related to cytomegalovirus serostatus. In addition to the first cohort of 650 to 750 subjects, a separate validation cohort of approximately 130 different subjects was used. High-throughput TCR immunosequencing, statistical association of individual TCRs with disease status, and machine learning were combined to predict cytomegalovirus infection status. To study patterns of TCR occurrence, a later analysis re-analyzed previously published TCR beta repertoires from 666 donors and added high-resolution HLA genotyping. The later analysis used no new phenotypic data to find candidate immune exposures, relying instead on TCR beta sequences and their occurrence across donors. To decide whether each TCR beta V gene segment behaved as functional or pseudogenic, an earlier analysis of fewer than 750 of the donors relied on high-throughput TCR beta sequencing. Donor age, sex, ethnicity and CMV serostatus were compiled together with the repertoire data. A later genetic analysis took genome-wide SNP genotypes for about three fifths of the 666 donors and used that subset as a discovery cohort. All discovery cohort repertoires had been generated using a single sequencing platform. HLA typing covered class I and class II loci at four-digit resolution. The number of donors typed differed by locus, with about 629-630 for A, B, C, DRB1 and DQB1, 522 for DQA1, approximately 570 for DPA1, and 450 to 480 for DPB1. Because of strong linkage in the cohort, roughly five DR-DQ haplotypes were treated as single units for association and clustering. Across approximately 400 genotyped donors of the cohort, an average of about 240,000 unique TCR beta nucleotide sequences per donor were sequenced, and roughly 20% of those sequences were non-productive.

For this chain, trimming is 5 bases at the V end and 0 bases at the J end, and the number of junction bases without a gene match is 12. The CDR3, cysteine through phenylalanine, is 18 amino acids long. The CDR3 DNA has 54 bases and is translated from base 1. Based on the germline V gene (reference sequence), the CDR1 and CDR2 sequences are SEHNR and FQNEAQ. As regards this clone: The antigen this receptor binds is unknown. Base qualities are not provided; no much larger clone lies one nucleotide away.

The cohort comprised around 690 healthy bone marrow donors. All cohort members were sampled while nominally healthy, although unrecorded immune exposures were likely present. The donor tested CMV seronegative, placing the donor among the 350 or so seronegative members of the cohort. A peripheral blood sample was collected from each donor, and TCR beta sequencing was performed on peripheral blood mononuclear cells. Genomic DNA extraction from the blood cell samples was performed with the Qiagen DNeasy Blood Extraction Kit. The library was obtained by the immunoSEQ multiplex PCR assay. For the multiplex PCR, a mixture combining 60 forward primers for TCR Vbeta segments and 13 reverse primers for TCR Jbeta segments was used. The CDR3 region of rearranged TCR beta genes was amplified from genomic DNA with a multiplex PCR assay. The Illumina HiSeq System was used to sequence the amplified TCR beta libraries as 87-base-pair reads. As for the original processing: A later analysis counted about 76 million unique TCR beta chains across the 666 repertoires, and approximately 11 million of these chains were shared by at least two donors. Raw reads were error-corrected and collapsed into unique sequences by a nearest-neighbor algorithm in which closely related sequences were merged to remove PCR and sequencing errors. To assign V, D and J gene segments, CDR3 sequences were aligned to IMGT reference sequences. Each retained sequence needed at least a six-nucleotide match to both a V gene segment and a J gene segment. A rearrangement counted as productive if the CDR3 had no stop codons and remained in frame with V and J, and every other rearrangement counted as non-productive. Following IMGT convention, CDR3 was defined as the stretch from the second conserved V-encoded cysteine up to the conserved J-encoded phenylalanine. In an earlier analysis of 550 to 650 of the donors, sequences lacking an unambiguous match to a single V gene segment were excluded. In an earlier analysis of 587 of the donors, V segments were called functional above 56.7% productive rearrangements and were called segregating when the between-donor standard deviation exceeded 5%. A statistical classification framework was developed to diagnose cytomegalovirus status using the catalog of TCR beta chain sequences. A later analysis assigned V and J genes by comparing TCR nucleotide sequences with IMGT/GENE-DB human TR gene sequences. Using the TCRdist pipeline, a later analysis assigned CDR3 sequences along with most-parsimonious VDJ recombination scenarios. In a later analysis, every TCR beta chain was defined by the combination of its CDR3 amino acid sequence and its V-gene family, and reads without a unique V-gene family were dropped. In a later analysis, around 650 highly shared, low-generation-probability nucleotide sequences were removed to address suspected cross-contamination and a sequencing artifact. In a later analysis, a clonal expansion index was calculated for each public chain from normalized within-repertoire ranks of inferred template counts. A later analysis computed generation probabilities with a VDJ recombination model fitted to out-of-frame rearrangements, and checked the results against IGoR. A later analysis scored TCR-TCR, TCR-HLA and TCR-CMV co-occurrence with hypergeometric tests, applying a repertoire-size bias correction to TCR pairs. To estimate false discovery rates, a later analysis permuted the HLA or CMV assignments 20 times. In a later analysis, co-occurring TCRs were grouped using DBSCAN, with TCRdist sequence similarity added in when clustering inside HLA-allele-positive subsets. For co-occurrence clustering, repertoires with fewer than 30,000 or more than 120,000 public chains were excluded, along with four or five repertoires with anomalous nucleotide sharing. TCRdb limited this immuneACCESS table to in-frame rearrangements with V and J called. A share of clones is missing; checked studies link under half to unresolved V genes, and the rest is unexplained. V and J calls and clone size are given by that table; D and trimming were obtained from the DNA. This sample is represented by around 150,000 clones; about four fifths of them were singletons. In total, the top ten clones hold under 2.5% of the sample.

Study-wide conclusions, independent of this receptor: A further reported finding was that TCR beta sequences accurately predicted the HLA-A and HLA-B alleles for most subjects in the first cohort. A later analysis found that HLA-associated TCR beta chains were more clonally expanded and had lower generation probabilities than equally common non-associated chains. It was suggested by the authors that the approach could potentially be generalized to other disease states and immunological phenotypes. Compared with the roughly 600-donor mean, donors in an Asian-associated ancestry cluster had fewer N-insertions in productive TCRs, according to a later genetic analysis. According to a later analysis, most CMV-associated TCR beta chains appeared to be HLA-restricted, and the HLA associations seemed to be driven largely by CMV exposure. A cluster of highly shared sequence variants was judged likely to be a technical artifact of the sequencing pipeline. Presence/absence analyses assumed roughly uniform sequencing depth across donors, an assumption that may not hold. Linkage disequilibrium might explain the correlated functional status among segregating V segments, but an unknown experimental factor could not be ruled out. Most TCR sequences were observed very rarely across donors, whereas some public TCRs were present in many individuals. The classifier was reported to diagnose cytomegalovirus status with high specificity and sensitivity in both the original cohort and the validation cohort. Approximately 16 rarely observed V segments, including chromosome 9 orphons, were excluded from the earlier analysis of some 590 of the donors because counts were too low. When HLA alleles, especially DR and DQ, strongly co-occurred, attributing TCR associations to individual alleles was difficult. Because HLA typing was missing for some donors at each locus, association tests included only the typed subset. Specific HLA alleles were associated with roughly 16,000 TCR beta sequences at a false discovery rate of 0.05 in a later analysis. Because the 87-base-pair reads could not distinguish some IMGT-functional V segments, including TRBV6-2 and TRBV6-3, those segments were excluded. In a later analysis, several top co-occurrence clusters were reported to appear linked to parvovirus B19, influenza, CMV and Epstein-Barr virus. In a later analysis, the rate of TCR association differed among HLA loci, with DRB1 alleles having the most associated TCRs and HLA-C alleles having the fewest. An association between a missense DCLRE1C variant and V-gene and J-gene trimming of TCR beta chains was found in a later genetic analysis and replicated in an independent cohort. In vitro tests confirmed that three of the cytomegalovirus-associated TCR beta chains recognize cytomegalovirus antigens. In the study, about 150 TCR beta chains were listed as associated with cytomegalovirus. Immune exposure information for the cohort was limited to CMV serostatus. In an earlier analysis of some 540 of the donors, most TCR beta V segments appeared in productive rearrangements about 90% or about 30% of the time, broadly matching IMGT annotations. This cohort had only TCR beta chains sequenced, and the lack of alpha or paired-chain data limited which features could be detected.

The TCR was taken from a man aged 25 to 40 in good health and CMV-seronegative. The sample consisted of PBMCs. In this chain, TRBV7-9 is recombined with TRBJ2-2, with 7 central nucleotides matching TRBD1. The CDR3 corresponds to CASSKQVRDRTNTGELFF. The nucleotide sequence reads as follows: TGTGCCAGCAGCAAACAAGTTCGGGACAGAACGAACACCGGGGAGCTGTTTTTT.